This T cell receptor (beta chain) was recorded in a study of T cells expressing NK-cell markers. TCRdb re-called the 5' RACE reads and shows each CDR3 protein once, DNA omitted. This sample lists about 150,000 distinct CDR3 sequences; its ten largest clones have 12%. Germline V gives CDR1 KGHDR, CDR2 SFDVKD. CDR3 length: 11 residues. The sample was blood T cells: a sorted CD56 or NKG2C T cell subset, CD4+ or CD8+ T cells, or bulk PBMC T cells (not recorded which). The sequence derives from a man younger than 35 in good health. The chain combines TRBV24-1 with TRBJ2-2. CDR3 sequence: CATSGGGELFF.